Below, 11 T cell receptor beta chains from the same sample are listed, as sequenced in a study of blood T cells in healthy people across ages. It was with a sample-barcoded 5' primer and a J-beta primer mix that a second PCR of roughly 7 to 12 cycles was run. TCRdb recomputed calls from the 5' RACE reads with MiXCR, one row per CDR3 protein. The sample contains under 2,000,000 distinct CDR3 sequences, 49% of which appear only once. The sequencing input was blood. The receptor set was obtained from a woman in her thirties or forties in good health.

The rearrangement links TRBV7-2 to TRBJ2-1; tentative D call: TRBD1 (5 bases). The CDR3 extends over 16 amino acids. CDR1 is SGHTA and CDR2 is FQGNSA in the germline V gene. V lost 2 bases, J lost 1 base, and 12 bases lay in between. The CDR3 DNA follows: TGTGCCAGCAGCTTAAGGCAGGGCAAGTCCTACAATGAGCAGTTCTTC. Protein product: CASSLRQGKSYNEQFF.

This clonotype was seen only a few times. The V and J genes are TRBV5-1 and TRBJ2-5, with TRBD2 identical over 8 bases. V dropped 4 bases and J dropped 5; count of bases not matched to a gene: 7. CDR1 and CDR2 (germline): SGHRS, YFSETQ. CDR3 length: 14 residues. The CDR3 reads CASSPGGAAETQYF. The CDR3, as DNA: TGCGCCAGCAGCCCCGGGGGGGCTGCGGAGACCCAGTACTTC.

This chain connects TRBV6-5 to TRBJ2-5; D is perhaps TRBD1 (6 bases). The end of the DNA is better explained by TRBJ2-7, so the J call may be wrong. This CDR3 has 12 residues. The V gene's germline CDR1 is MNHEY and CDR2 SVGAGI. This chain's CDR3 is CASRRTDYEQYF. The CDR3 DNA reads TGTGCCAGCAGGAGGACAGATTACGAGCAGTACTTC.

This clonotype was recorded many times. CDR3 region: CSARRGGETQYF. The CDR3 bases are TGCAGTGCCCGTAGGGGCGGGGAGACCCAGTACTTC. The chain couples TRBV20-1 to TRBJ2-5, with D perhaps matching TRBD1 or TRBD2 (5 bases each). CDR1 and CDR2 from the germline V gene are DFQATT and SNEGSKA (reference sequence). CDR3 size: 12 residues. V lost 6 bases and J lost 5, with 13 bases in between.

In nucleotides, the CDR3 is TGCAGTGCTGAGACAGGACAGGGACTCAATGAGCAGTTCTTC. Amino acids: CSAETGQGLNEQFF. The V gene is TRBV20-1, the J gene TRBJ2-1; 8 nucleotides align to TRBD1. Losses at the gene ends were 5 bases for V and 6 bases for J; bases not matched to a gene: 9. Germline-derived CDR1 and CDR2 are DFQATT and SNEGSKA (reference sequence). This CDR3 spans 14 amino acids.

CDR3 protein: CASSGLGWNEQFF. The CDR3 coding sequence is TGTGCCAGCAGTGGATTGGGGTGGAATGAGCAGTTCTTC. This rearrangement joins TRBV6-1 to TRBJ2-1; D is unresolved. Germline V gene data show CDR1 as MNHNS and CDR2 as SASEGT. V was cut by 4 bases and J by 7 bases, with 11 bases left in between. The CDR3 extends over 13 amino acids.

This clonotype was counted only a few times. The gene calls are TRBV11-3 and TRBJ2-1; 9 bases align to TRBD2. Germline V gives CDR1 SGHNT, CDR2 YENEEA. The CDR3 is 14 residues long. Unmatched junction bases numbered 2, after V lost 3 bases and J lost 5 bases. As DNA, the CDR3 is TGTGCCAGCAGCTTCACTAGCGGGCACAATGAGCAGTTCTTC. This codes for CASSFTSGHNEQFF.

The chain has TRBV11-2 and TRBJ2-2; 12 nucleotides line up with TRBD2. From germline, CDR1 is SGHAT and CDR2 FQNNGV. Unmatched junction bases numbered 7, after V lost 2 bases and J lost 3 bases. This CDR3 contains 18 residues. CDR3 loop: CASSLKASGGADTGELFF. DNA for the CDR3: TGTGCCAGCAGCTTAAAAGCTAGCGGGGGGGCGGACACCGGGGAGCTGTTTTTT.

This chain joins TRBV28 and TRBJ2-4; TRBD1 might be the D (6 bases). The CDR3 runs 15 residues. Looked up from germline, CDR1 is MDHEN and CDR2 is SYDVKM. Trimming took 7 bases from V and 2 from J, leaving 15 bases between them. CDR3 in amino acids: CASTPAGTSKNIQYF. CDR3 nucleotides: TGTGCCAGCACCCCCGCTGGGACATCCAAAAACATTCAGTACTTC. Full variable domain (outside the CDR3, taken from reference TRBV28 and TRBJ2-4): DVKVTQSSRYLVKRTGEKVFLECVQDMDHENMFWYRQDPGLGLRLIYFSYDVKMKEKGDIPEGYSVSREKKERFSLILESASTNQTSMYLCASTPAGTSKNIQYFGAGTRLSVL.

J is TRBJ1-5 and V is TRBV6-2 or TRBV6-3; TRBD1 aligns across 9 bases. Per germline, CDR1 MNHEY and CDR2 SVGEGT. The CDR3 spans 16 residues. After removal of 2 bases from V and 10 bases from J, the junction contained 12 bases not matched to a gene. As DNA, the CDR3 is TGTGCCAGCAGTTACCTGCCGGGACAGGGTGTGCGCCCCCAGCATTTT. Translating it yields CASSYLPGQGVRPQHF.

The chain joins TRBV6-1 to TRBJ2-1, with 12 nucleotides matching TRBD1. This CDR3 is built from 19 residues. Germline CDR1 reads MNHNS; CDR2 reads SASEGT. V gave up 7 bases and J gave up 2 bases; unmatched junction bases: 15. The CDR3 region is CASTIVPGQGARAYNEQFF. The CDR3 nucleotides read TGTGCCAGCACCATCGTCCCGGGACAGGGGGCTAGGGCCTACAATGAGCAGTTCTTC.